At least ten counts were recorded for the clone carrying this T cell receptor (beta chain). Its antigen remains unidentified. This sample is drawn from a study of T-cell reconstitution after alpha-beta-depleted transplantation in children. The study's findings and limits: Certain patients had high TCRbeta diversity at day 60, and it came from recipient T cells and thymic progenitors that survived.

Researchers prepared the TCRbeta library using unique molecular identifiers, the study reports. TCRdb processed the PCR reads anew with MiXCR; each CDR3 protein has one entry. The profile shows about 7,700 distinct CDR3 sequences, about 13% of them singletons. The specimen comprised PBMCs, mostly from graft donor cells, sampled 60 days after TCRalphabeta/CD19-depleted stem cell transplant. This receptor was identified in a patient between 2 and 9 years old who had a stem cell transplant for inherited bone marrow failure, so the T cells may come from the graft donor.

The CDR3 loop is CASSPGYRGNSPLHF. In DNA form, the CDR3 reads TGTGCCAGCAGCCCAGGCTACAGGGGAAATTCACCCCTCCACTTT. This chain uses TRBV7-2 with TRBJ1-6, with 7 bases that match TRBD1. This CDR3 spans 15 amino acids. V gave up 5 bases and J gave up 7 bases; unmatched junction bases: 8. Germline lookup yields CDR1 SGHTA and CDR2 FQGNSA. Using reference TRBV7-2 and TRBJ1-6 for the parts outside the CDR3, the full variable domain is GAGVSQSPSNKVTEKGKDVELRCDPISGHTALYWYRQSLGQGLEFLIYFQGNSAPDKSGLPSDRFSAERTGGSVSTLTIQRTQQEDSAVYLCASSPGYRGNSPLHFGNGTRLTVT.